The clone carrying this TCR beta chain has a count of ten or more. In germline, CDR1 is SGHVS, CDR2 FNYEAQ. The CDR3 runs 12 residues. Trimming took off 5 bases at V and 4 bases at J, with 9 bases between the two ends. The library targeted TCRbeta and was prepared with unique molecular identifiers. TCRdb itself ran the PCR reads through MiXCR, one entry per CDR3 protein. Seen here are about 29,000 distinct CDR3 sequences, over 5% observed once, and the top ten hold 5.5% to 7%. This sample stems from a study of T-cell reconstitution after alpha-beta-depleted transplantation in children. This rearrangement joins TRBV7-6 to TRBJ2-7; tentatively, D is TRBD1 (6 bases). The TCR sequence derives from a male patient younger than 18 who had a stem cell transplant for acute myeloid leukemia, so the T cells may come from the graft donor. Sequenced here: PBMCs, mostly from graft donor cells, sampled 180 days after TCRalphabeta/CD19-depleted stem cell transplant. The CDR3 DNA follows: TGTGCCAGCAGCGTACAGGGTTACGAGCAGTACTTC. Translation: CASSVQGYEQYF.